The 23 T cell receptor beta chains listed next were all sequenced from one sample in a study of regulatory T cells in long-lasting Graves disease. According to the study, TCR beta libraries were built with iRepertoire HTBI primers and CDR3-region Arm-PCR. TCRdb used MiXCR to reprocess the multiplex PCR reads, holding one entry per CDR3 protein. The table lists around 500,000 distinct CDR3 sequences, about 16% of them singletons. Time point reported: newly diagnosed GD, antithyroid drugs for less than 3 months. From RNA extracted from PBMCs, the TCR library was made. These data were also filed under a second study, of T cells in Graves' hyperthyroidism and ophthalmopathy.

The sample was peripheral blood mononuclear cells (PBMCs), taken at new diagnosis, from a patient treated with antithyroid drugs. Every receptor here comes from a woman aged 35-65 years with Graves disease.

This clonotype was counted at least ten times. This chain joins TRBV3-1 and TRBJ1-2; TRBD1 agrees at 9 bases. The CDR3 is 17 residues long. V gave up 7 bases and J gave up 6 bases; unmatched junction bases: 18. CDR1 and CDR2 from the germline V gene are LGHDT and YNNKEL (reference sequence). The DNA for the CDR3 is TGTGCCAGCACCTCTACCGCCCGGAGGGACAGGGACCATGGCTACACCTTC. Encoded protein: CASTSTARRDRDHGYTF.

This clonotype was detected ten times or more. This chain links TRBV29-1 with TRBJ1-1, with a tentative D call TRBD1 (5 bases). The CDR3 totals 12 residues. In germline, CDR1 is SQVTM, CDR2 ANQGSEA. V was shortened by 6 bases and J by 6 bases, with 14 bases between the two germline ends. CDR3 bases: TGCAGCGTGGGGCAGGGTCTGGCTGAAGCTTTCTTT. This translates into CSVGQGLAEAFF.

There are many counts of this clonotype. This chain links TRBV2 with TRBJ2-3, with D tentatively TRBD1 or TRBD2 (5 bases each). V gave up 4 bases and J gave up 0 bases, with 8 bases separating them. The CDR3 spans 14 residues. Germline CDR1 reads SNHLY; CDR2 reads FYNNEI. CDR3 sequence reads: CASSGGPSTDTQYF. The CDR3 DNA is TGTGCCAGCAGTGGGGGACCCAGCACAGATACGCAGTATTTT.

The sample holds a few counts of this clonotype. A much larger clone sits a single nucleotide away, making a read error possible. The chain joins TRBV5-1 to TRBJ1-1; D unresolved. V gave up 0 bases and J gave up 3 bases, with 12 bases separating them. CDR1 and CDR2 (germline): SGHRS, YFSETQ. This CDR3 comprises 15 residues. This chain's CDR3 is CASSLESGADTEAFF. CDR3 sequence (DNA): TGCGCCAGCAGCTTGGAATCCGGAGCTGACACTGAAGCTTTCTTT.

This clonotype was recorded many times. The chain has TRBV28 and TRBJ1-1; 9 nucleotides line up with TRBD1. Germline CDR1 is MDHEN and CDR2 is SYDVKM. The CDR3 runs to 13 residues. The V segment lost 7 bases and the J segment 7 bases; nucleotides outside the gene matches: 7. The CDR3 sequence is CASTLQGAVEAFF. The CDR3 nucleotides are TGTGCCAGCACCCTACAGGGGGCTGTTGAAGCTTTCTTT.

The gene calls are TRBV6-5 and TRBJ1-1; tentatively, D is TRBD1 (5 bases). Trimming stripped 0 bases from V and 2 bases from J, with 7 bases between. Germline CDR1 MNHEY, CDR2 SVGAGI. This CDR3 region has 14 residues. The CDR3 loop reads CASSYSRDNTEAFF. The CDR3 region has the DNA TGTGCCAGCAGTTACTCCCGGGACAACACTGAAGCTTTCTTT.

This clonotype has a handful of counts. The chain is built from TRBV29-1 and TRBJ2-1; no clear D. This CDR3 comprises 12 residues. Trimming removed 5 bases from V and 8 bases from J, with 13 bases in between. Germline lookup yields CDR1 SQVTM and CDR2 ANQGSEA. The CDR3 sequence is CSVRRELDEQFF. CDR3 DNA: TGCAGCGTTAGAAGGGAATTGGATGAGCAGTTCTTC.

This clonotype has just a few counts. The V gene is TRBV15, the J gene TRBJ1-2, with D possibly matching TRBD1 (6 bases). Germline CDR1 LNHNV, CDR2 YYDKDF (reference sequence). The V and J ends lost 2 bases and 4 bases respectively, with 8 bases between them. The CDR3 totals 13 residues. The DNA of the CDR3 is TGTGCCACCAGCAGAAGACAGGCCTATGGCTACACCTTC. Translation gives CATSRRQAYGYTF.

Comment on this clonotype: Just one base apart from a much larger clone, this may be a read error. The genes are TRBV2 and TRBJ2-5; 7 nucleotides line up with TRBD1. Germline CDR1 SNHLY, CDR2 FYNNEI. Trimming cost V 4 bases and J 2 bases; bases outside gene matches: 1. This CDR3 has 13 amino acids. The CDR3 DNA reads as TGTGCCAGCAGTGCGGGACAGCAAGAGACCCAGTACTTC. Translating gives CASSAGQQETQYF.

Only a few counts were recorded for this clonotype. The chain uses TRBV29-1 and TRBJ2-3; 7 positions agree with TRBD2. CDR3 length: 13 amino acids. V shed 8 bases and J 6 bases; nucleotides not matched to a gene: 11. Germline V lookup: CDR1 SQVTM, CDR2 ANQGSEA. CDR3 residues: CSSRRGDRDTQYF. DNA of the CDR3: TGCAGCTCAAGACGGGGGGATCGTGATACGCAGTATTTT.

This clonotype was observed many times. The rearrangement links TRBV28 to TRBJ1-1, with D uncertain. Germline values: CDR1 MDHEN, CDR2 SYDVKM. The CDR3 is made up of 12 amino acids. With 4 bases removed from V and 8 bases from J, the gap between germline ends came to 11 bases. CDR3 sequence: CASSSESTEAFF. DNA of the CDR3: TGTGCCAGCAGTTCAGAATCGACAGAAGCTTTCTTT.

This clonotype was observed a handful of times. The CDR3, as DNA: TGTGCCGCCGGGGGGGCCCTGGAGGTGGGGCTCTCTGGGGCCAACGTCCTGACTTTC. It encodes CAAGGALEVGLSGANVLTF. The rearrangement joins TRBV2 to TRBJ2-6, with 8 bases fitting TRBD2. This CDR3 is built from 19 residues. Germline trimming cut 11 bases from V and 0 bases from J; bases unmatched to any gene: 18. In germline, CDR1 is SNHLY, CDR2 FYNNEI.

There are a few counts of this clonotype. This chain connects TRBV19 to TRBJ2-2; TRBD1 aligns across 7 bases. The V gene's germline CDR1 is LNHDA and CDR2 SQIVND (reference sequence). The CDR3 spans 15 residues. V lost 3 bases and J lost 5; bases outside the gene matches: 6. CDR3 sequence (DNA): TGTGCCAGTAGTATGTCGGGACAGTCTACCGGGGAGCTGTTTTTT. It yields the protein CASSMSGQSTGELFF.

This clonotype was detected only a few times. This chain uses TRBV9 with TRBJ2-5; 10 nucleotides line up with TRBD1. This CDR3 spans 14 amino acids. The germline V gene encodes CDR1 SGDLS and CDR2 YYNGEE. V shed 3 bases, J shed 5 bases, and the junction held 4 bases outside the gene matches. The CDR3 sequence is CASSGRQGAETQYF. The CDR3, as DNA: TGTGCCAGCAGCGGTAGACAGGGGGCGGAGACCCAGTACTTC.

This clonotype was observed a handful of times. The chain carries TRBV7-2 and TRBJ1-4, with 8 nucleotides matching TRBD1. Germline V gene lookup returns CDR1 SGHTA and CDR2 FQGNSA. V gave up 3 bases and J gave up 8 bases; unmatched junction bases: 8. The CDR3 has 15 amino acids. The DNA for the CDR3 is TGTGCCAGCAGCTTGGTCAGGGGGCCGGGGGAAAAACTGTTTTTT. It translates to CASSLVRGPGEKLFF.

V and J are TRBV19 and TRBJ1-2; D uncertain. Germline loops: CDR1 LNHDA, CDR2 SQIVND (reference sequence). The germline V and J ends were trimmed by 1 base and 8 bases, with 11 bases remaining between them. The length of the CDR3 is 13 residues. CDR3 bases: TGTGCCAGTAGTATAGGCCATCTCGAGGGCTACACCTTC. Amino acids: CASSIGHLEGYTF.

The chain uses TRBV20-1 and TRBJ1-2; D possibly corresponds to TRBD1 (6 bases). CDR3 length: 13 residues. The germline V gene has CDR1 DFQATT and CDR2 SNEGSKA (reference sequence). The V gene lost 5 bases and the J gene lost 2 bases, with 12 bases spanning the gap. The DNA of the CDR3 is TGCAGTGCTGGCAGGGGAGAGAACTATGGCTACACCTTC. As protein: CSAGRGENYGYTF.

This clonotype was counted between two and nine times. A much larger clone lies a single base off, so this may be a read error. This chain joins TRBV7-2 and TRBJ2-7; 8 nucleotides line up with TRBD1. The CDR3 sequence is 14 residues long. The trim removed 4 bases at V and 3 bases at J, leaving 5 bases unmatched. Germline CDR1 SGHTA, CDR2 FQGNSA. CDR3 sequence: CASSSRDRFYEQYF. Written as DNA, the CDR3 is TGTGCCAGCAGCTCACGGGACAGGTTCTACGAGCAGTACTTC. Combining the CDR3 with reference TRBV7-2 and TRBJ2-7 gives the whole variable domain GAGVSQSPSNKVTEKGKDVELRCDPISGHTALYWYRQSLGQGLEFLIYFQGNSAPDKSGLPSDRFSAERTGGSVSTLTIQRTQQEDSAVYLCASSSRDRFYEQYFGPGTRLTVT.

Ten or more counts support this clonotype. The chain has TRBV12-3 or TRBV12-4 and TRBJ1-5, with a possible D match to TRBD1 (6 bases). This CDR3 spans 16 amino acids. The V end was cut by 2 bases, the J end by 0 bases, with 11 bases between. Written as DNA, the CDR3 is TGTGCCAGCAGTTTAACTGGGACACTTAGCAATCAGCCCCAGCATTTT. Encoded protein: CASSLTGTLSNQPQHF.

This clonotype has a count of ten or more. The rearrangement uses TRBV10-3 and TRBJ1-1; the D gene is possibly TRBD1 (5 bases). Germline loops: CDR1 ENHRY, CDR2 SYGVKD. This CDR3 is 15 amino acids long. Between the trimmed V and J ends, which lost 0 bases and 5 bases, there was a span of 13 bases. For the CDR3, the DNA is TGTGCCATCAGTGAGTCTTCGGGGGGAAGGACTGAAGCTTTCTTT. This translates into CAISESSGGRTEAFF.

Of note for this clonotype: Just one base apart from a much larger clone, this may be a read error. The V and J genes are TRBV12-3 or TRBV12-4 and TRBJ1-2, with 7 bases that match TRBD1. J gave up 3 bases and V 6 bases, and 7 bases lay outside the gene matches. The CDR3 totals 14 residues. CDR3 residues: CASSSTGVDYGYTF. CDR3 bases: TGTGCCAGCAGCTCAACAGGGGTCGACTATGGCTACACCTTC.

The chain is built from TRBV10-2 and TRBJ2-7; 9 bases line up with TRBD1. Germline CDR1 and CDR2: WSHSY and SAAADI. The CDR3 contains 15 residues. The V gene end was trimmed by 7 bases and the J gene end by 2 bases; junction bases not matched to a gene: 9. The CDR3 DNA is TGCGCCAGCATGATGGGACAGGGACCAACCTACGAGCAGTACTTC. Amino acids: CASMMGQGPTYEQYF.

The chain recombines TRBV30 with TRBJ2-2; D assignment may be TRBD1 or TRBD2 (5 bases each). Trimming took 7 bases from V and 3 from J, leaving 33 bases between them. Germline V lookup: CDR1 GTSNPN, CDR2 SVGIG (reference sequence). The length of the CDR3 is 20 residues. In DNA form, the CDR3 reads TGTGCCTCAAAGACCCCCCGCGACGGGGCGAGCTGGTGGGACACCGGGGAGCTGTTTTTT. It specifies CASKTPRDGASWWDTGELFF.